Following are 27 T cell receptor beta chains from one sample sequenced in a study of resident and recirculating memory T cells in vitiligo. Data came from immunoSEQ multiplex PCR; TCRdb stores just in-frame clones and leaves some out. The sample holds tens of thousands of clones, approximately 90% seen once. The source material was blood. These receptors were obtained from a male donor with vitiligo.

V usage is TRBV19 and J usage is TRBJ1-5, with TRBD1 identical over 9 bases. The germline gives CDR1 LNHDA, CDR2 SQIVND (reference sequence). Trimming at V came to 7 bases and at J to 4 bases, leaving 5 bases not matched to a gene. CDR3 length equals 14 residues. DNA for the CDR3: TGTGCCAGTACCTCACAGGGGGCGAATCAGCCCCAGCATTTT. Its translation: CASTSQGANQPQHF.

The chain combines TRBV27 with TRBJ1-2; weak D call: TRBD1 (6 bases). From germline, CDR1 is MNHEY and CDR2 SMNVEV (reference sequence). This CDR3 is built from 13 residues. V was pared by 5 bases and J by 5 bases, with 12 bases between. The CDR3 nucleotides read TGTGCCAGCAGTCCCGGGACATCGTATGGCTACACCTTC. Protein: CASSPGTSYGYTF.

The gene calls are TRBV19 and TRBJ1-3, with 7 bases matching TRBD1. Trimming removed 5 bases from V and 2 bases from J; junction bases left unmatched: 9. Germline CDR1 and CDR2: LNHDA and SQIVND (reference sequence). The CDR3 totals 16 residues. The CDR3 nucleotides read TGTGCCAGTAGTGATCCCGGGACAGTCGCTGGAAACACCATATATTTT. It codes for CASSDPGTVAGNTIYF.

The V gene is TRBV7-2, the J gene TRBJ2-3; 8 bases match TRBD2. J gave up 2 bases and V 4 bases, and 8 bases lay outside the gene matches. The CDR3 is made up of 16 amino acids. Germline V gene lookup returns CDR1 SGHTA and CDR2 FQGNSA. CDR3 loop: CASSSTGTRDTDTQYF. The CDR3 DNA is TGTGCCAGCAGCTCGACCGGGACTAGGGACACAGATACGCAGTATTTT.

This clone came up a few times. The gene calls are TRBV4-3 and TRBJ1-2; 8 nucleotides agree with TRBD1. This CDR3 contains 16 residues. The V gene end was trimmed by 0 bases and the J gene end by 8 bases; junction bases not matched to a gene: 11. Looked up from germline, CDR1 is LGHNA and CDR2 is YSLEER. In nucleotides, the CDR3 is TGCGCCAGCAGCCAAGATGGCGACAGGGGACGAGGGGGCTACACCTTC. Translation gives CASSQDGDRGRGGYTF.

The chain carries TRBV4-1 and TRBJ1-4; D not resolved. This CDR3 comprises 12 residues. Germline V gene sequence: CDR1 MGHRA, CDR2 YSYEKL. V was trimmed by 0 bases and J by 8 bases, leaving 4 bases between them. CDR3 DNA: TGCGCCAGCAGCCAAGATGGCGAAAAACTGTTTTTT. This encodes CASSQDGEKLFF.

This clone was detected only a few times. This CDR3 is CASSLGQSNQPQHF. The DNA of the CDR3 is TGTGCCAGCAGCTTGGGACAGAGCAATCAGCCCCAGCATTTT. The chain carries TRBV7-9 and TRBJ1-5; 7 bases match TRBD1. Germline V gene data show CDR1 as SEHNR and CDR2 as FQNEAQ (reference sequence). V lost 3 bases and J lost 1; bases outside the gene matches: 0. CDR3 length: 14 amino acids.

The chain is built from TRBV2 and TRBJ2-3; the D is unclear. The germline gives CDR1 SNHLY, CDR2 FYNNEI. The CDR3 runs 14 residues. Trimming shortened V by 8 bases and J by 6 bases, and 18 bases separated the two germline ends. The DNA for the CDR3 is TGTGCCAGCTCCGCCTCGGGTGGAGTGGATACGCAGTATTTT. It codes for CASSASGGVDTQYF.

The chain has TRBV7-2 and TRBJ2-7; D is perhaps TRBD2 (6 bases). Germline CDR1 SGHTA, CDR2 FQGNSA. V was cut by 6 bases and J by 3 bases, with 15 bases left in between. The CDR3 is 14 residues long. This CDR3 is CASSTSSDHYEQYF. The CDR3 DNA follows: TGTGCCAGCAGTACTTCTAGCGACCACTACGAGCAGTACTTC. Full variable domain (rest looked up from reference TRBV7-2 and TRBJ2-7): GAGVSQSPSNKVTEKGKDVELRCDPISGHTALYWYRQSLGQGLEFLIYFQGNSAPDKSGLPSDRFSAERTGGSVSTLTIQRTQQEDSAVYLCASSTSSDHYEQYFGPGTRLTVT.

The chain uses TRBV10-3 and TRBJ2-3; possible D gene TRBD1, 5 bases. Germline values: CDR1 ENHRY, CDR2 SYGVKD. This CDR3 is 15 amino acids long. The V gene lost 0 bases and the J gene lost 3 bases, with 10 bases spanning the gap. The CDR3 spells CAISESRQGTDTQYF. The DNA for the CDR3 is TGTGCCATCAGTGAGTCTAGGCAGGGTACAGATACGCAGTATTTT.

The chain carries TRBV6-5 and TRBJ1-3, with 8 bases lining up with TRBD1. This CDR3 contains 15 residues. The trim removed 4 bases at V and 1 base at J, leaving 3 bases unmatched. Germline V gene lookup returns CDR1 MNHEY and CDR2 SVGAGI. This CDR3 reads CASSFDRGSGNTIYF. The CDR3 coding sequence is TGTGCCAGCAGTTTCGACAGGGGATCTGGAAACACCATATATTTT.

This chain connects TRBV11-2 to TRBJ1-3; D may be TRBD1 (6 bases). V lost 5 bases to trimming and J lost 2 bases, with 10 bases between them. Germline V lookup: CDR1 SGHAT, CDR2 FQNNGV. There are 14 residues in the CDR3. CDR3 in amino acids: CASSPQGTGNTIYF. CDR3 nucleotides: TGTGCCAGCAGCCCACAGGGTACTGGAAACACCATATATTTT.

This clone was recorded once. The chain links TRBV5-4 to TRBJ1-5; D not resolved. The germline V gene has CDR1 SGHNT and CDR2 YYREEE (reference sequence). This CDR3 region has 13 residues. V lost 1 base and J 9 bases, leaving 11 bases between the germline ends. The CDR3 DNA reads as TGTGCCAGCAGCTTGTCCCCGTTCTCGCCCCAGCATTTT. It codes for CASSLSPFSPQHF.

This clone was counted a single time. V gene TRBV7-9 combines with J gene TRBJ1-6, with 8 bases identical to TRBD1. The germline gives CDR1 SEHNR, CDR2 FQNEAQ (reference sequence). This CDR3 spans 16 amino acids. J gave up 4 bases and V 4 bases, and 6 bases lay outside the gene matches. This CDR3 reads CASSSGQGGYNSPLHF. In DNA form, the CDR3 reads TGTGCCAGCAGCTCCGGACAGGGCGGGTATAATTCACCCCTCCACTTT.

The genes are TRBV2 and TRBJ1-5; TRBD1 might be the D (5 bases). The germline gives CDR1 SNHLY, CDR2 FYNNEI. The germline V and J ends were trimmed by 8 bases and 1 base, with 12 bases remaining between them. The CDR3 spans 14 residues. CDR3 nucleotide sequence: TGTGCCAGCCGAACCAGGGTGAGCAATCAGCCCCAGCATTTT. This translates into CASRTRVSNQPQHF.

This clone was found once. V gene TRBV6-4 combines with J gene TRBJ2-3; a possible D gene is TRBD1 (6 bases). Germline CDR1 is MRHNA and CDR2 is SNTAGT. There are 15 residues in the CDR3. The V end was cut by 6 bases, the J end by 6 bases, with 19 bases between. The CDR3 here is CASSAQDSPADTQYF. CDR3 coding DNA: TGTGCCAGCAGCGCCCAGGACAGTCCGGCGGATACGCAGTATTTT.

This chain links TRBV7-9 with TRBJ2-2; D gene uncertain. The germline V gene has CDR1 SEHNR and CDR2 FQNEAQ (reference sequence). The V end was cut by 2 bases, the J end by 6 bases, with 13 bases between. The CDR3 runs 15 residues. The CDR3 DNA follows: TGTGCCAGCAGCTTAACTCCGTCTGGGCCCGGGGAGCTGTTTTTT. Translation: CASSLTPSGPGELFF.

The CDR3 DNA follows: TGTGCCAGCAGCTTAGCGGACAGGGGGCGAATCTACAATGAGCAGTTCTTC. Translation: CASSLADRGRIYNEQFF. The chain recombines TRBV7-2 with TRBJ2-1; TRBD1 matches 11 bases. This CDR3 is 17 amino acids long. Trimming at V came to 0 bases and at J to 3 bases, leaving 4 bases not matched to a gene. Germline V CDR1 and CDR2: SGHTA, FQGNSA.

V usage is TRBV7-8 and J usage is TRBJ2-5; unclear D gene. The ends were cut back, 1 base at V and 5 bases at J, with 5 bases in the middle. Germline V gene data show CDR1 as SGHVS and CDR2 as FQNEAQ. CDR3 length: 12 residues. The CDR3 is CASSLDLETQYF. The DNA of the CDR3 is TGTGCCAGCAGCTTAGATCTGGAGACCCAGTACTTC.

This clone was seen once. V gene TRBV2 combines with J gene TRBJ1-4, with TRBD1 matching 9 bases. J lost 10 bases, V lost 5 bases, and 5 bases had no gene match. CDR1 is SNHLY and CDR2 is FYNNEI in the germline V gene. The CDR3 covers 13 residues. The CDR3 sequence is CASSPGQGGKLFF. The CDR3 nucleotides are TGTGCCAGCAGTCCGGGACAGGGTGGAAAACTGTTTTTT. Supplemented by reference TRBV2 and TRBJ1-4, the full variable domain reads EPEVTQTPSHQVTQMGQEVILRCVPISNHLYFYWYRQILGQKVEFLVSFYNNEISEKSEIFDDQFSVERPDGSNFTLKIRSTKLEDSAMYFCASSPGQGGKLFFGSGTQLSVL.

The chain uses TRBV5-8 and TRBJ2-3, with 7 bases lining up with TRBD1. The germline CDR1 and CDR2 sequences are SGHTS and YDEGEE. Trimming at V came to 4 bases and at J to 7 bases, leaving 12 bases not matched to a gene. This CDR3 is built from 15 residues. As DNA, the CDR3 is TGTGCCAGCAGCCCACAGGGGTTATTAGGATATACGCAGTATTTT. Protein sequence: CASSPQGLLGYTQYF.

The chain links TRBV6-6 to TRBJ1-1; no clear D gene. The germline CDR1 and CDR2 sequences are MNHNY and SVGAGI (reference sequence). This CDR3 is built from 13 residues. Trimming removed 6 bases from V and 1 base from J, with 9 bases in between. CDR3 loop: CASSGVRNTEAFF. The CDR3 DNA reads TGTGCCAGCAGCGGTGTTCGGAACACTGAAGCTTTCTTT.

The chain uses TRBV19 and TRBJ1-2; a weak D match, TRBD1 (6 bases). The V end was cut by 5 bases, the J end by 8 bases, with 12 bases between. CDR3 length: 12 residues. Germline CDR1 reads LNHDA; CDR2 reads SQIVND (reference sequence). The CDR3 DNA reads TGTGCCAGTAGTCCAGGGGTCCCGGGCTACACCTTC. Translated: CASSPGVPGYTF.

V gene TRBV28 combines with J gene TRBJ1-1; weak D call: TRBD1 (6 bases). Germline V CDR1 and CDR2: MDHEN, SYDVKM. The CDR3 is 14 residues long. The V end lost 6 bases, the J end lost 5 bases, and 16 bases lay between the germline ends. Written as DNA, the CDR3 is TGTGCCAGCAGCCTAGTCCAAGGGGGTACTGAAGCTTTCTTT. Its translation is CASSLVQGGTEAFF.

This clone is a singleton in its sample. The V call is TRBV28, the J call TRBJ1-1; D is ambiguous. The germline V gene has CDR1 MDHEN and CDR2 SYDVKM. Deletions cut 3 bases from V and 4 bases from J, with 6 bases between. This CDR3 spans 12 amino acids. CDR3 in DNA: TGTGCCAGCAGTTTTCGGAGCACTGAAGCTTTCTTT. It yields the protein CASSFRSTEAFF.

CDR3 residues: CASSPAGNTEAFF. The CDR3 region has the DNA TGCGCCAGCAGCCCGGCAGGGAACACTGAAGCTTTCTTT. The chain uses TRBV5-1 and TRBJ1-1; D remains ambiguous. Trimming took 4 bases from V and 1 from J, leaving 8 bases between them. The CDR3 is 13 residues long. Germline CDR1 SGHRS, CDR2 YFSETQ.

The chain carries TRBV6-5 and TRBJ1-1; unclear D gene. V was cut by 0 bases and J by 11 bases, with 7 bases left in between. The CDR3 is made up of 11 amino acids. The germline V gene has CDR1 MNHEY and CDR2 SVGAGI. This chain's CDR3 is CASSYSGGAFF. The CDR3 DNA reads as TGTGCCAGCAGTTACTCGGGCGGGGCTTTCTTT.